This TCR beta chain was obtained from a study of CD8+ T cells in alopecia areata. Specified treatment: oral pan-JAK inhibitor, 5-10 mg twice daily. Lesional scalp punch biopsies and peripheral blood came from alopecia areata patients. The CDR3 is made up of 11 amino acids. The V end was cut by 2 bases, the J end by 5 bases, with 4 bases between. Germline values: CDR1 SQVTM, CDR2 ANQGSEA. Extraction and reverse transcription of RNA yielded cDNA as the sequencing template. Profiling relied on immunoSEQ multiplex PCR, and the TCRdb table lists in-frame clones only, not all of them. The profile shows approximately 180,000 clones, less than 70% of them singletons.

The rearrangement uses TRBV29-1 and TRBJ2-1; no reliable D call. The receptor was isolated from a human donor with alopecia areata. The source material was CD8+ T cells sorted from blood, sampled at week 24, from a patient treated with tofacitinib. The CDR3 DNA is TGCAGCGTTGAATATCACAATGAGCAGTTCTTC. Encoded protein: CSVEYHNEQFF.